The 13 T cell receptor beta chains below come from one sample, sequenced in a study of blood T cells in healthy people across ages. A second PCR of about 7 to 12 cycles used a sample-barcoded 5' primer and a J-beta primer mix. TCRdb reanalysed the 5' RACE reads using MiXCR and keeps one entry per CDR3 protein. The top ten hold roughly 13% of the sample, which has about 810,000 distinct CDR3 sequences, 35% to 40% seen once. Sequencing used blood. All receptors come from a man between 18 and 29 years old in good health.

As regards this clonotype: A junction boundary mismatches the germline segment, possibly from a read error. The rearrangement joins TRBV5-1 to TRBJ1-2; the D gene is possibly TRBD1 (5 bases). In germline, CDR1 is SGHRS, CDR2 YFSETQ. The CDR3 contains 13 residues. The CDR3 is CASSQGGDYGHTF. The CDR3 DNA is TGCGCCAGCAGCCAAGGCGGGGACTATGGCCACACCTTC.

There are a few counts of this clonotype. The chain is built from TRBV10-3 and TRBJ2-3; 13 bases align to TRBD2. Trimming at V came to 4 bases and at J to 5 bases, leaving 3 bases not matched to a gene. The germline V gene encodes CDR1 ENHRY and CDR2 SYGVKD. The length of the CDR3 is 15 residues. Written as DNA, the CDR3 is TGTGCCATCAGTGGGACTAGCGGGGGAGGAGATACGCAGTATTTT. Its protein product is CAISGTSGGGDTQYF.

The chain is built from TRBV7-9 and TRBJ2-2; D is possibly TRBD1 (5 bases). This CDR3 is built from 14 residues. Trimming removed 7 bases from V and 4 bases from J, with 13 bases in between. Per germline, CDR1 SEHNR and CDR2 FQNEAQ (reference sequence). The CDR3 DNA reads TGTGCCAGCAAGCGACAGTTGTCCACCGGGGAGCTGTTTTTT. Amino acid sequence: CASKRQLSTGELFF. Supplemented by reference TRBV7-9 and TRBJ2-2, the full variable domain reads DTGVSQNPRHKITKRGQNVTFRCDPISEHNRLYWYRQTLGQGPEFLTYFQNEAQLEKSRLLSDRFSAERPKGSFSTLEIQRTEQGDSAMYLCASKRQLSTGELFFGEGSRLTVL.

The chain combines TRBV7-2 with TRBJ1-2; 7 nucleotides line up with TRBD1. CDR1 is SGHTA, CDR2 FQGNSA, per germline. Losses at the gene ends were 5 bases for V and 4 bases for J; bases not matched to a gene: 10. The CDR3 runs to 15 residues. Here the CDR3 reads CASSLRDREVYGYTF. The CDR3 nucleotides are TGTGCCAGCAGCCTCCGGGACAGAGAAGTCTATGGCTACACCTTC.

This clonotype has only a few counts. The V call is TRBV29-1, the J call TRBJ2-3; D not certain. The germline V gene encodes CDR1 SQVTM and CDR2 ANQGSEA. The CDR3 length is 13 residues. The V gene lost 6 bases and the J gene lost 2 bases, with 12 bases spanning the gap. DNA of the CDR3: TGCAGCGTAAGCGAGTCCCCCACAGATACGCAGTATTTT. It specifies CSVSESPTDTQYF.

In its sample, this clonotype was seen many times. V usage is TRBV7-9 and J usage is TRBJ2-1; 9 positions agree with TRBD1. V was clipped by 5 bases and J by 6 bases; unmatched bases: 8. The CDR3 runs 15 residues. CDR1 SEHNR and CDR2 FQNEAQ come from the germline V gene (reference sequence). The CDR3 sequence is CASSPPQGAGNEQFF. The DNA of the CDR3 is TGTGCCAGCAGCCCCCCACAGGGGGCGGGCAATGAGCAGTTCTTC.

V is TRBV20-1 and J is TRBJ1-3; 10 nucleotides agree with TRBD1. Germline CDR1 reads DFQATT; CDR2 reads SNEGSKA (reference sequence). CDR3 length: 18 amino acids. Unmatched junction bases numbered 13, after V lost 5 bases and J lost 0 bases. The CDR3: CSALNVRDRGFSGNTIYF. CDR3 DNA: TGCAGTGCTCTAAACGTACGGGACAGGGGTTTCTCTGGAAACACCATATATTTT.

The CDR3 DNA sequence: TGTGCCAGCTCCCCGGACAGGAGCTATAATTCACCCCTCCACTTT. Amino acid sequence: CASSPDRSYNSPLHF. This chain connects TRBV3-1 to TRBJ1-6, with 7 bases that match TRBD1. The CDR3 sequence is 15 residues long. Germline V gene lookup returns CDR1 LGHDT and CDR2 YNNKEL (reference sequence). V lost 8 bases, J lost 3 bases, and 7 bases stayed unmatched.

In its sample, this clonotype was seen a few times. The chain combines TRBV6-7 with TRBJ2-1; no definite D call. Being an ORF, TRBV6-7 has a function that is uncertain. Between the trimmed V and J ends, which lost 3 bases and 4 bases, there was a span of 19 bases. The CDR3 runs to 17 residues. The CDR3 sequence is CASSYADPGTLYNEQFF. The CDR3 nucleotides are TGTGCCAGCAGTTATGCCGACCCCGGAACTTTATACAATGAGCAGTTCTTC.

There are many counts of this clonotype. V gene TRBV7-2 combines with J gene TRBJ1-2; D is unclear. Trimming removed 5 bases from V and 1 base from J, with 8 bases in between. CDR1 is SGHTA, CDR2 FQGNSA, per germline. The CDR3 has 13 amino acids. This CDR3 is CASSRGFNYGYTF. The DNA for the CDR3 is TGTGCCAGCAGCCGGGGATTTAACTATGGCTACACCTTC. The variable domain in full, with the rest retrieved from reference TRBV7-2 and TRBJ1-2, is GAGVSQSPSNKVTEKGKDVELRCDPISGHTALYWYRQSLGQGLEFLIYFQGNSAPDKSGLPSDRFSAERTGGSVSTLTIQRTQQEDSAVYLCASSRGFNYGYTFGSGTRLTVV.

This rearrangement joins TRBV12-3 or TRBV12-4 to TRBJ2-3, with D uncertain. There are 13 residues in the CDR3. V was shortened by 1 base and J by 9 bases, with 11 bases between the two germline ends. The CDR3 nucleotides read TGTGCCAGCAGTTTAGGTCGCTCGTCGACGCAGTATTTT. It yields the protein CASSLGRSSTQYF.

This clonotype was picked up a small number of times. J is TRBJ2-1 and V is TRBV7-9; maybe TRBD2 (5 bases). Matching the DNA end better, TRBJ2-7 makes the J call doubtful. The CDR3 is 16 residues long. CDR1 SEHNR and CDR2 FQNEAQ come from the germline V gene (reference sequence). In DNA form, the CDR3 reads TGTGCCAGCAGCTTAGTGGTGACTAACTTTTACAATGAGCAGTACTTC. Translation: CASSLVVTNFYNEQYF.

This sequence joins TRBV19 and TRBJ1-1, with D possibly being TRBD1 (6 bases). Trimming stripped 4 bases from V and 5 bases from J, with 8 bases between. This CDR3 is built from 12 residues. Germline V gene lookup returns CDR1 LNHDA and CDR2 SQIVND (reference sequence). The CDR3 loop is CASSNRETEAFF. The CDR3 DNA is TGTGCCAGTAGTAACAGGGAGACTGAAGCTTTCTTT.